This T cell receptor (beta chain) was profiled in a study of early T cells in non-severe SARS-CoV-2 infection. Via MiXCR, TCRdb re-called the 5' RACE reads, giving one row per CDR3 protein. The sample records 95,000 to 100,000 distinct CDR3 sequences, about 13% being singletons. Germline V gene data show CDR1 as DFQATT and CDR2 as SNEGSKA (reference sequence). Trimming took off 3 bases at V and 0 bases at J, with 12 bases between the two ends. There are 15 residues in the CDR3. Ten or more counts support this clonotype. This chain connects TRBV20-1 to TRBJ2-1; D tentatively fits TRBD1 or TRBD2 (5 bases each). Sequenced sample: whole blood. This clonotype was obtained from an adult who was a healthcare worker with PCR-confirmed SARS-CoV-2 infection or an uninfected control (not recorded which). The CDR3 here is CSARGVVSSYNEQFF. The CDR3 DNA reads TGCAGTGCTAGGGGGGTGGTGAGCTCCTACAATGAGCAGTTCTTC.